The 15 T cell receptor beta chains below come from one sample, sequenced in a study of cytomegalovirus exposure and HLA in healthy donors. The study ran its PCR with 60 Vbeta and 13 Jbeta primers. Generated by immunoSEQ multiplex PCR, the TCRdb table keeps only in-frame clones and is missing some. The table has a few hundred thousand clones, 75% to 85% seen once; the top ten hold about 7.5%. Sequenced input: PBMCs. Receptors originate from a woman aged 55-69 years in good health and CMV-seropositive.

V and J are TRBV5-4 and TRBJ1-2; no firm D call. The germline V gene encodes CDR1 SGHNT and CDR2 YYREEE (reference sequence). The CDR3 covers 12 residues. V lost 4 bases to trimming and J lost 8 bases, with 12 bases between them. In DNA form, the CDR3 reads TGTGCCAGCAGCCTTGCGCTAGGAGGCTACACCTTC. Protein: CASSLALGGYTF.

The chain couples TRBV5-1 to TRBJ2-3, with 11 positions matching TRBD2. With V trimmed by 0 bases and J by 7 bases, 10 bases remained unmatched. The germline gives CDR1 SGHRS, CDR2 YFSETQ. This CDR3 comprises 17 residues. The CDR3: CASSLELGSGGAYTQYF. The DNA of the CDR3 is TGCGCCAGCAGCTTGGAACTAGGTAGCGGGGGGGCATATACGCAGTATTTT.

V usage is TRBV5-6 and J usage is TRBJ1-2; the match to TRBD1 covers 8 bases. CDR3 length: 15 amino acids. The ends lost 0 bases at V and 8 bases at J; junction bases unmatched: 9. The V gene's germline CDR1 is SGHDT and CDR2 YYEEEE. CDR3 nucleotide sequence: TGTGCCAGCAGCTTGGAGACAGGGACAGGCGGCGGCTACACCTTC. This translates into CASSLETGTGGGYTF.

The chain links TRBV5-4 to TRBJ2-7; TRBD2 might be the D (7 bases). V gave up 4 bases and J gave up 4 bases, with 12 bases separating them. CDR3 length: 13 residues. Germline V gene lookup returns CDR1 SGHNT and CDR2 YYREEE (reference sequence). This chain's CDR3 is CASSPGGHYEQYF. CDR3 DNA: TGTGCCAGCAGCCCCGGGGGGCATTACGAGCAGTACTTC.

The genes are TRBV29-1 and TRBJ2-3; 10 nucleotides match TRBD2. The CDR3 contains 16 residues. J lost 2 bases, V lost 4 bases, and 9 bases had no gene match. The V gene's germline CDR1 is SQVTM and CDR2 ANQGSEA. This chain's CDR3 is CSVVASGSLFTDTQYF. The CDR3, as DNA: TGCAGCGTTGTGGCTAGCGGGAGTTTGTTCACAGATACGCAGTATTTT.

The chain joins TRBV28 to TRBJ2-2; maybe TRBD1 (6 bases). There are 15 residues in the CDR3. Germline V CDR1 and CDR2: MDHEN, SYDVKM. Between the trimmed V and J ends, which lost 7 bases and 0 bases, there was a span of 12 bases. CDR3 nucleotides: TGTGCCAGCACTCAACAGGGTGCGAACACCGGGGAGCTGTTTTTT. This translates into CASTQQGANTGELFF.

This chain uses TRBV7-9 with TRBJ2-7; TRBD2 matches 10 bases. With V trimmed by 6 bases and J by 1 base, 6 bases remained unmatched. Germline lookup yields CDR1 SEHNR and CDR2 FQNEAQ (reference sequence). There are 15 residues in the CDR3. This CDR3 reads CASSPTSGTSYEQYF. CDR3 sequence (DNA): TGTGCCAGCAGTCCAACTAGCGGGACTTCCTACGAGCAGTACTTC.

J is TRBJ2-7 and V is TRBV6-5; a weak D match, TRBD2 (6 bases). Trimming cost V 5 bases and J 0 bases, with 11 bases left between them. Germline CDR1 reads MNHEY; CDR2 reads SVGAGI. The CDR3 has 14 residues. Here the CDR3 reads CASSTAGSSYEQYF. Written as DNA, the CDR3 is TGTGCCAGCAGTACGGCGGGGAGCTCCTACGAGCAGTACTTC.

This sequence joins TRBV5-1 and TRBJ2-5, with TRBD1 matching over 8 bases. Losses at the gene ends were 1 base for V and 4 bases for J; bases not matched to a gene: 6. Germline CDR1 SGHRS, CDR2 YFSETQ. The CDR3 length is 15 residues. The CDR3 DNA reads as TGCGCCAGCAGCTTGAACCCAGGGACAGGAGAGACCCAGTACTTC. Protein sequence: CASSLNPGTGETQYF.

V usage is TRBV19 and J usage is TRBJ1-5; 7 bases match TRBD1. The V gene end was trimmed by 0 bases and the J gene end by 4 bases; junction bases not matched to a gene: 9. The germline V gene has CDR1 LNHDA and CDR2 SQIVND (reference sequence). This CDR3 comprises 17 residues. CDR3 protein: CASSIDLTGRRNQPQHF. CDR3 coding DNA: TGTGCCAGTAGTATAGACCTGACAGGGAGACGGAATCAGCCCCAGCATTTT.

In this sample, this clone turned up once. The rearrangement joins TRBV27 to TRBJ2-2, with 10 bases fitting TRBD2. V lost 2 bases and J lost 3; bases outside the gene matches: 0. The germline V gene has CDR1 MNHEY and CDR2 SMNVEV (reference sequence). The CDR3 has 15 amino acids. CDR3 in DNA: TGTGCCAGCAGTTTACTAGCGGGAGACACCGGGGAGCTGTTTTTT. This translates into CASSLLAGDTGELFF.

This clone was counted a few times. The chain has TRBV9 and TRBJ1-2; 9 positions agree with TRBD1. Trimming removed 2 bases from V and 8 bases from J; junction bases left unmatched: 13. The CDR3 totals 16 residues. Germline assignment: CDR1 SGDLS and CDR2 YYNGEE. The CDR3: CASSVSPKQGAGGYTF. The DNA of the CDR3 is TGTGCCAGCAGCGTGTCTCCCAAACAGGGGGCGGGGGGCTACACCTTC. The whole variable domain, remainder taken from reference TRBV9 and TRBJ1-2, is DSGVTQTPKHLITATGQRVTLRCSPRSGDLSVYWYQQSLDQGLQFLIQYYNGEERAKGNILERFSAQQFPDLHSELNLSSLELGDSALYFCASSVSPKQGAGGYTFGSGTRLTVV.

The chain recombines TRBV19 with TRBJ2-2, with 7 bases that match TRBD2. The CDR3 contains 13 residues. Trimming at V came to 7 bases and at J to 4 bases, leaving 3 bases not matched to a gene. Germline V gene sequence: CDR1 LNHDA, CDR2 SQIVND (reference sequence). In DNA, the CDR3 is TGTGCCAGTAAGAGGGAGGGCACCGGGGAGCTGTTTTTT. Protein product: CASKREGTGELFF.

The chain is built from TRBV19 and TRBJ2-3; D perhaps matches TRBD1 (6 bases). V was cut by 5 bases and J by 1 base, with 13 bases left in between. Per germline, CDR1 LNHDA and CDR2 SQIVND (reference sequence). The CDR3 is made up of 15 amino acids. The CDR3 DNA follows: TGTGCCAGTAGTGCCTACAGGGAAGGCACAGATACGCAGTATTTT. It encodes CASSAYREGTDTQYF.

This CDR3 reads CASSQDSQGSSYNEQFF. The CDR3 DNA sequence: TGCGCCAGCAGCCAAGACTCCCAGGGGAGCTCCTACAATGAGCAGTTCTTC. This chain uses TRBV4-1 with TRBJ2-1; D might be TRBD1 (6 bases). The germline gives CDR1 MGHRA, CDR2 YSYEKL. Trimming stripped 0 bases from V and 0 bases from J, with 12 bases between. The CDR3 is 17 residues long.